Detailed here is one T cell receptor beta chain. TCRdb passed the RT-PCR reads through MiXCR, listing each CDR3 protein once. This sample carries 530,000 or so distinct CDR3 sequences, 25% of them seen once, and the ten largest clones take under 2.5%. This sample was included in a study of response to subunit inactivated influenza vaccine. The CDR3 consists of 14 residues. CDR1 and CDR2 from the germline V gene are GTSNPN and SVGIG (reference sequence). Trimming cost V 2 bases and J 3 bases, with 14 bases left between them. The chain employs TRBV30 and TRBJ2-7, with D possibly TRBD1 on 6 matching bases. The input for sequencing was CD4+ T cells sorted from PBMCs, taken less than 6 days after vaccination. The TCR originated in a man aged 50-60 years who received an inactivated influenza vaccine. The CDR3 region has the DNA TGTGCCTGGAGTCCCCCTCCACAGGGCTACGAGCAGTACTTC. Its translation: CAWSPPPQGYEQYF. Full variable domain (outside the CDR3, taken from reference TRBV30 and TRBJ2-7): SQTIHQWPATLVQPVGSPLSLECTVEGTSNPNLYWYRQAAGRGLQLLFYSVGIGQISSEVPQNLSASRPQDRQFILSSKKLLLSDSGFYLCAWSPPPQGYEQYFGPGTRLTVT.